The text below deals with one TCR beta chain. The antigen is undetermined. The protocol was immunoSEQ multiplex PCR, while the TCRdb copy is restricted to in-frame clones and leaves out a portion. The sample has under 150,000 clones, roughly 90% seen once. Germline V gene lookup returns CDR1 SGHVS and CDR2 FQNEAQ. J gave up 6 bases and V 5 bases, and 10 bases lay outside the gene matches. The CDR3 loop spans 15 amino acids. The data belong to a study of T cell responses to AZD1222 COVID-19 vaccine. The overall study: Some second doses came at about 4 weeks and others at about 12 weeks; these were pooled. Study-level findings and limits: Spike-specific TCR breadth and depth rose after two AZD1222 doses. There were mostly white British donors and more females than males, and clonal diversity was possibly underestimated. Vaccine-related CD4 TCRs covered spike, predominating at 160-218 and 743-854.

This clonotype originated in an adult in good health. The V and J genes are TRBV7-8 and TRBJ2-1, with 7 bases matching TRBD2. This material consisted of peripheral blood, taken on day 0 of AZD1222 vaccination. CDR3 sequence reads: CASSPKTSLINEQFF. The CDR3 DNA is TGTGCCAGCAGCCCGAAGACTAGCCTCATCAATGAGCAGTTCTTC.